This note documents a single TCR beta chain sequence. The antigen is not known. This CDR3 has 20 residues. The sample comes from a study of T cell responses to AZD1222 COVID-19 vaccine. Clones were sequenced by immunoSEQ multiplex PCR, and TCRdb holds only the in-frame ones, with some missing. The sample lists roughly 150,000 clones; around 90% were seen once. Whole-study findings and limits: Vaccination with two AZD1222 doses was followed by a rise in Spike-specific TCR breadth and depth.

The TCR was taken from an adult in good health. Specimen: peripheral blood, collected on day 0 of AZD1222 vaccination. V is TRBV21-1 and J is TRBJ2-1; the table names TRBD2, a call not compared with the DNA. TRBV21-1 is annotated as a pseudogene. The CDR3 sequence: CASSKSKFVTSLSSYNEQFF. As DNA, the CDR3 is TGTGCCAGCAGCAAATCCAAATTTGTGACTAGCTTAAGCTCCTACAATGAGCAGTTCTTC.